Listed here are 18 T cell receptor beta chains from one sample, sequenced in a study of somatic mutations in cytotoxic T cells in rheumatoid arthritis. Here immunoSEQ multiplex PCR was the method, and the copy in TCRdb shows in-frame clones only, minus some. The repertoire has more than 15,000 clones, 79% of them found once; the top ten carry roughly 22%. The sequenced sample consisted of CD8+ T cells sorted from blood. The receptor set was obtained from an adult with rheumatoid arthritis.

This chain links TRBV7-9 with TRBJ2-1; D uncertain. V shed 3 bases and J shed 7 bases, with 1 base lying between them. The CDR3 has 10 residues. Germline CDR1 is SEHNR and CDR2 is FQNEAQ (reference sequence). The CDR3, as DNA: TGTGCCAGCAGCTTTAATGAGCAGTTCTTC. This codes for CASSFNEQFF.

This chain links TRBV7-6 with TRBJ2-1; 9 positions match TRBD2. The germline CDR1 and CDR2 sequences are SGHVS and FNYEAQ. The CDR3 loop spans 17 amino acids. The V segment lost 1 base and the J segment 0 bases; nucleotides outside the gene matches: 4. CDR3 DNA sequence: TGTGCCAGCAGCTTAGAGACTAGCGGAGGCTCCTACAATGAGCAGTTCTTC. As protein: CASSLETSGGSYNEQFF.

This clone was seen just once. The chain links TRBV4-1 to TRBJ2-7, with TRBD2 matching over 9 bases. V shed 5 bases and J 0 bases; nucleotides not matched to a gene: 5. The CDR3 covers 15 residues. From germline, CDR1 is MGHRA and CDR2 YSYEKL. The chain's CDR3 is CASSYRGLASYEQYF. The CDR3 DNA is TGCGCCAGCAGCTACCGGGGACTAGCCTCCTACGAGCAGTACTTC.

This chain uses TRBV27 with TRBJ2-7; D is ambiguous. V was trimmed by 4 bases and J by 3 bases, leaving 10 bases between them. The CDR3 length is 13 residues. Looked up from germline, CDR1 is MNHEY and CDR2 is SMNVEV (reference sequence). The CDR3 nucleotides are TGTGCCAGCAGTTCCGGGCCGAACTACGAGCAGTACTTC. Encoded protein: CASSSGPNYEQYF.

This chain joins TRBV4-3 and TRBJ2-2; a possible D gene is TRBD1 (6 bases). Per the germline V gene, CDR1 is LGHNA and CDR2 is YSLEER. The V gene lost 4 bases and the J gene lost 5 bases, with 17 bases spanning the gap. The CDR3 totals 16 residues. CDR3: CASSRVFQGNTGELFF. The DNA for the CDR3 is TGCGCCAGCAGCCGGGTATTCCAGGGGAATACCGGGGAGCTGTTTTTT.

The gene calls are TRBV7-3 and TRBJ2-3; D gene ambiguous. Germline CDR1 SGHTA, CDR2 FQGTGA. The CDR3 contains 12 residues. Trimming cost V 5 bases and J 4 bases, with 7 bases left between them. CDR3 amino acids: CASSLPPDTQYF. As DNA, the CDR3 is TGTGCCAGCAGCCTCCCCCCAGATACGCAGTATTTT.

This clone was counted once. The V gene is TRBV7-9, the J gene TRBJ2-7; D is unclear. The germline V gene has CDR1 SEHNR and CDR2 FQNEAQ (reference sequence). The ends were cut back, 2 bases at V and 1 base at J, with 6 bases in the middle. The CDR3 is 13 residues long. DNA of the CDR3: TGTGCCAGCAGCTTAATTGCGTCCTACGAGCAGTACTTC. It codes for CASSLIASYEQYF. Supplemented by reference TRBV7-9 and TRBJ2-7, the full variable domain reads DTGVSQNPRHKITKRGQNVTFRCDPISEHNRLYWYRQTLGQGPEFLTYFQNEAQLEKSRLLSDRFSAERPKGSFSTLEIQRTEQGDSAMYLCASSLIASYEQYFGPGTRLTVT.

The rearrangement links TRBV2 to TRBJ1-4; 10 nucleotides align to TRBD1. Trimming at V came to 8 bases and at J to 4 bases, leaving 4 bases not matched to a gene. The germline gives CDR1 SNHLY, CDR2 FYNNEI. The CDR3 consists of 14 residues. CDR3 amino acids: CASLGTGVNEKLFF. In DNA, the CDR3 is TGTGCCAGCCTGGGGACAGGGGTTAATGAAAAACTGTTTTTT.

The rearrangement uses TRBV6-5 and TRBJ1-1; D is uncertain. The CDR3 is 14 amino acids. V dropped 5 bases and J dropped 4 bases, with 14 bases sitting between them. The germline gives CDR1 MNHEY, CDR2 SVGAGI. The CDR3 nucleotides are TGTGCCAGCAGTAACAACCCAATGAGCACTGAAGCTTTCTTT. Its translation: CASSNNPMSTEAFF.

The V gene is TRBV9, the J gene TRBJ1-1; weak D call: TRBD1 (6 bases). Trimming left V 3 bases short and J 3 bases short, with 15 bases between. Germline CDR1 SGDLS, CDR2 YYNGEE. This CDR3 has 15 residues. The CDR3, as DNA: TGTGCCAGCAGCGCGCCCTCGGGGGCGGACACTGAAGCTTTCTTT. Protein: CASSAPSGADTEAFF.

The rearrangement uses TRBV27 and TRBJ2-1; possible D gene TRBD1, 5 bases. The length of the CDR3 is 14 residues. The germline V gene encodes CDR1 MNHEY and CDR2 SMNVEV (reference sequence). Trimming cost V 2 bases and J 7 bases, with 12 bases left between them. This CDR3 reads CASSLRGLANEQFF. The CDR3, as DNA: TGTGCCAGCAGTTTAAGGGGCTTAGCTAATGAGCAGTTCTTC.

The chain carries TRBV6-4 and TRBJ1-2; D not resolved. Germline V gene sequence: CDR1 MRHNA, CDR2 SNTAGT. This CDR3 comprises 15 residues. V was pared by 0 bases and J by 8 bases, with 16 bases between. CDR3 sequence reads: CASSDSSFEASGYTF. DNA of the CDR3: TGTGCCAGCAGTGACTCGAGTTTCGAGGCTTCAGGCTACACCTTC.

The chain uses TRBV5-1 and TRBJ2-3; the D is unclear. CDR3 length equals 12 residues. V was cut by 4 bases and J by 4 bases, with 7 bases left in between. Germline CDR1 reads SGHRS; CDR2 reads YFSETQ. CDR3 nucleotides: TGCGCCAGCAGCGGTCCCTCAGATACGCAGTATTTT. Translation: CASSGPSDTQYF.

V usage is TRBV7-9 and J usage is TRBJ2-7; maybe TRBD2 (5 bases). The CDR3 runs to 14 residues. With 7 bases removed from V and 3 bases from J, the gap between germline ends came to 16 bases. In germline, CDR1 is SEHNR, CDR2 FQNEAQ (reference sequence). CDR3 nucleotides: TGTGCCAGCACCAGCCGGGGATCTCACTACGAGCAGTACTTC. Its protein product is CASTSRGSHYEQYF.

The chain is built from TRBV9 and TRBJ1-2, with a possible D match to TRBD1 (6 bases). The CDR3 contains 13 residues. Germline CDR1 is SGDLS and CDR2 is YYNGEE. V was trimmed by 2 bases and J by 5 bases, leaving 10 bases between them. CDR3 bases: TGTGCCAGCAGCGTCGGAGGGGGGTATGGCTACACCTTC. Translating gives CASSVGGGYGYTF.

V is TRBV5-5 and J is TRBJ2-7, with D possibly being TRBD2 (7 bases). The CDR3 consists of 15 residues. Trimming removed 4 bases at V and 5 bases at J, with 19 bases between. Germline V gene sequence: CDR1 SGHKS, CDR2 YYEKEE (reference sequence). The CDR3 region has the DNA TGTGCCAGCAGCGTCGACAGGCCCCGGGGGGACGAGCAGTACTTC. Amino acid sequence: CASSVDRPRGDEQYF.

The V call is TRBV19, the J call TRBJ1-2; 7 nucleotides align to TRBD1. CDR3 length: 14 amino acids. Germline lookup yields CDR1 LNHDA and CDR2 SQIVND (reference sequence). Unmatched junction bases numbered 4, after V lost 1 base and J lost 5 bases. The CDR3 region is CASSIVETGYGYTF. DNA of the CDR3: TGTGCCAGTAGTATAGTGGAGACAGGGTATGGCTACACCTTC. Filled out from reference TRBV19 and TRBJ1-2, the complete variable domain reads DGGITQSPKYLFRKEGQNVTLSCEQNLNHDAMYWYRQDPGQGLRLIYYSQIVNDFQKGDIAEGYSVSREKKESFPLTVTSAQKNPTAFYLCASSIVETGYGYTFGSGTRLTVV.

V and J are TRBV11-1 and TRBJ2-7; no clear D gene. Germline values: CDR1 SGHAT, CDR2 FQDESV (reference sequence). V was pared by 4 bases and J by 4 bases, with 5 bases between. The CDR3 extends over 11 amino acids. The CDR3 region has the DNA TGTGCCAGCAGCTCAACTTACGAGCAGTACTTC. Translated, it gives CASSSTYEQYF. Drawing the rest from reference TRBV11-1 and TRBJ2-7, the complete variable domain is EAEVAQSPRYKITEKSQAVAFWCDPISGHATLYWYRQILGQGPELLVQFQDESVVDDSQLPKDRFSAERLKGVDSTLKIQPAELGDSAMYLCASSSTYEQYFGPGTRLTVT.